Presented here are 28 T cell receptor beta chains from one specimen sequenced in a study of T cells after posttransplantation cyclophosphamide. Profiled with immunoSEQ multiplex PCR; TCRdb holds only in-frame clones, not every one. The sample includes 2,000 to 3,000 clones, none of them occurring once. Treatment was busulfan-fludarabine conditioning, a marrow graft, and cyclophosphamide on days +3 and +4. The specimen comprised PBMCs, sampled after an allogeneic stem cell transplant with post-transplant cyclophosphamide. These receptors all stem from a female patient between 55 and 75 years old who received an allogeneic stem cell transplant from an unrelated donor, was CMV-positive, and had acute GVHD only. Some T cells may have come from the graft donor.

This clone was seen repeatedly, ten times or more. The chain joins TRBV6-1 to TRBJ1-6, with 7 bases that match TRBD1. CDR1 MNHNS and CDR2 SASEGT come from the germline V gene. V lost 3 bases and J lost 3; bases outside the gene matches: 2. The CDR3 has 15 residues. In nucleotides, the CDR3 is TGTGCCAGCAGTGAGGGACAGAACTATAATTCACCCCTCCACTTT. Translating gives CASSEGQNYNSPLHF.

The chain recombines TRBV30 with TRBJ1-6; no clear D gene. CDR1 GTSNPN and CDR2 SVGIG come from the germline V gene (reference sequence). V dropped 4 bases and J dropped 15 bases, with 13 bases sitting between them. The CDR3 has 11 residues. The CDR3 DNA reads TGTGCCTGGATTACGGGTGAGATCCTCCACTTT. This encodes CAWITGEILHF.

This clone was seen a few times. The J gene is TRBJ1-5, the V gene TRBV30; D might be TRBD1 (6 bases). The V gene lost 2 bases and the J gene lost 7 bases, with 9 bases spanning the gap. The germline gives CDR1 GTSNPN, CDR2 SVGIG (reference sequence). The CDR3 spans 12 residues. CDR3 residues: CAWSKTGQPQHF. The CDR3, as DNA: TGTGCCTGGAGTAAAACAGGGCAGCCCCAGCATTTT.

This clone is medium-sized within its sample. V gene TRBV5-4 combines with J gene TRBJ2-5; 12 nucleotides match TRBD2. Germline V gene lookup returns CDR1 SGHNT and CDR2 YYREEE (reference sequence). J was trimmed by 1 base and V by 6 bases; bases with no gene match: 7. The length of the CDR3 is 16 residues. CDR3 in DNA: TGTGCCAGCACTATCACTAGCGGGGGGTCCCAAGAGACCCAGTACTTC. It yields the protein CASTITSGGSQETQYF. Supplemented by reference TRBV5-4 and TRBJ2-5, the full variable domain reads ETGVTQSPTHLIKTRGQQVTLRCSSQSGHNTVSWYQQALGQGPQFIFQYYREEENGRGNFPPRFSGLQFPNYSSELNVNALELDDSALYLCASTITSGGSQETQYFGPGTRLLVL.

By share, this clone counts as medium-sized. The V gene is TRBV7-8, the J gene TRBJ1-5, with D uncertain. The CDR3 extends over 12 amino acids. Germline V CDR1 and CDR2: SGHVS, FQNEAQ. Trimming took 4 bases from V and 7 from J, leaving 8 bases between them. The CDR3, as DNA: TGTGCCAGCAGCTCCCGACAACAGCCCCAGCATTTT. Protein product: CASSSRQQPQHF.

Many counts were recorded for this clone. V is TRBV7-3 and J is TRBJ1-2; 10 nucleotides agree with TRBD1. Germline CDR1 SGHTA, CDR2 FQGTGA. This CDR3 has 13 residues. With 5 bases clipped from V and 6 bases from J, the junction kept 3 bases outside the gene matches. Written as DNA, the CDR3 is TGTGCCAGCAGCACAGGGACAGGGGATGGCTACACCTTC. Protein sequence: CASSTGTGDGYTF.

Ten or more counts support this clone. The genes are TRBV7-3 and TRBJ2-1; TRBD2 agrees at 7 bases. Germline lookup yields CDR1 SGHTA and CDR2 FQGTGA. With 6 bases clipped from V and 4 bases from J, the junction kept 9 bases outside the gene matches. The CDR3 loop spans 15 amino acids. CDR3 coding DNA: TGTGCCAGCAGTCCCCCGGGACTACCTTACAATGAGCAGTTCTTC. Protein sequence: CASSPPGLPYNEQFF.

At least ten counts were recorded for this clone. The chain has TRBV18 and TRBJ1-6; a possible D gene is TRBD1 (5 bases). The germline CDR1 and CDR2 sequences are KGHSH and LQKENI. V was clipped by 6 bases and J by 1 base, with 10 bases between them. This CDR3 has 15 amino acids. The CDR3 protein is CASSGGGSYNSPLHF. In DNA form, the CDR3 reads TGTGCCAGCTCCGGCGGGGGGTCCTATAATTCACCCCTCCACTTT. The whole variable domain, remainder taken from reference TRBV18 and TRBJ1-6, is NAGVMQNPRHLVRRRGQEARLRCSPMKGHSHVYWYRQLPEEGLKFMVYLQKENIIDESGMPKERFSAEFPKEGPSILRIQQVVRGDSAAYFCASSGGGSYNSPLHFGNGTRLTVT.

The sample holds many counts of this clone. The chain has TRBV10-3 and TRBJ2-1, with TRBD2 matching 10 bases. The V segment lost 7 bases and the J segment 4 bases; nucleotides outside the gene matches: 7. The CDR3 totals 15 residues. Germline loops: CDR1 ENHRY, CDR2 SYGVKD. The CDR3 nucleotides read TGTGCCATCACGGATTCAGCGGGGGGGTACAATGAGCAGTTCTTC. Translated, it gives CAITDSAGGYNEQFF.

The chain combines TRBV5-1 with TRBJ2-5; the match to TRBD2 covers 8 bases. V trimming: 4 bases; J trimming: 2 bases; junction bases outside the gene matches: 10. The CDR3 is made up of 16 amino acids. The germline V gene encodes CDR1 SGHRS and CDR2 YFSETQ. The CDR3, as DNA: TGCGCCAGCAGCCGGATGGCGGGGGGCAGGCAAGAGACCCAGTACTTC. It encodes CASSRMAGGRQETQYF.

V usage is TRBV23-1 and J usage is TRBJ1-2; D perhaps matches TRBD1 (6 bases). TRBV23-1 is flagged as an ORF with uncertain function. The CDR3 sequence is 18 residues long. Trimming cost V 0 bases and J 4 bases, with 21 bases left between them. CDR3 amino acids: CASSQSAQGSTGGYGYTF. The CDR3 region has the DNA TGCGCCAGCAGTCAATCAGCCCAGGGGTCAACCGGTGGCTATGGCTACACCTTC.

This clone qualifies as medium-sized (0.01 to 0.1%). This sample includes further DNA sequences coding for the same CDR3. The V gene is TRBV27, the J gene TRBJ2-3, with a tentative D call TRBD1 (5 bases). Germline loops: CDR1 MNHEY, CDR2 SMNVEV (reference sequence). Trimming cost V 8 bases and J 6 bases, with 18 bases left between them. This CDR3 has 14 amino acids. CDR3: CASPRQGQLDTQYF. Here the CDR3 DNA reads TGTGCCAGCCCAAGGCAGGGTCAACTGGATACGCAGTATTTT.

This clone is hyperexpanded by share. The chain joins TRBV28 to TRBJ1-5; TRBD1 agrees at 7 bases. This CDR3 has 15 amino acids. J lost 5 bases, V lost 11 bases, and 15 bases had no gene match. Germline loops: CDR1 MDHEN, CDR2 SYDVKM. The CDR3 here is CAALGATGADQPQHF. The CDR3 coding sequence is TGTGCCGCCTTGGGGGCAACAGGGGCGGATCAGCCCCAGCATTTT.

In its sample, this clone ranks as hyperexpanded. CDR3 sequence: CASSLSPEGNQPQHF. DNA for the CDR3: TGTGCCAGCAGCTTAAGCCCTGAGGGCAATCAGCCCCAGCATTTT. The chain links TRBV7-3 to TRBJ1-5; D not resolved. V was pared by 1 base and J by 2 bases, with 9 bases between. The germline CDR1 and CDR2 sequences are SGHTA and FQGTGA. This CDR3 comprises 15 residues.

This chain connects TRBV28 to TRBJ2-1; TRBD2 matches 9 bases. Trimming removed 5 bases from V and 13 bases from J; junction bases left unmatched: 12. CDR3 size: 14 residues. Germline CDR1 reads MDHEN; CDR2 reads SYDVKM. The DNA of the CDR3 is TGTGCCAGCAGTGGACTAGCGCTAGTGAGAGAACAGTTCTTC. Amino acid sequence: CASSGLALVREQFF. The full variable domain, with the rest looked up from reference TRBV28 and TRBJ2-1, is DVKVTQSSRYLVKRTGEKVFLECVQDMDHENMFWYRQDPGLGLRLIYFSYDVKMKEKGDIPEGYSVSREKKERFSLILESASTNQTSMYLCASSGLALVREQFFGPGTRLTVL.

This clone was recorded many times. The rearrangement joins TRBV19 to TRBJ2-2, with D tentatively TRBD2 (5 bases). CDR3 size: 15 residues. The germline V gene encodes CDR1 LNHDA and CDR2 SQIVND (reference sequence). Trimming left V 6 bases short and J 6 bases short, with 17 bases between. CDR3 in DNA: TGTGCCAGTAGACTGGATGGACTGACTCCCGGGGAGCTGTTTTTT. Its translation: CASRLDGLTPGELFF.

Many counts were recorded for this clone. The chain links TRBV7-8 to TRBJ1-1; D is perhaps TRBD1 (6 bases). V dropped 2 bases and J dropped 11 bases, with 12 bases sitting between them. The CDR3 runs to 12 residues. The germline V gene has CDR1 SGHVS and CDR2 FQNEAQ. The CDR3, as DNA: TGTGCCAGCAGCTTATACGGGACACCTGCTTTCTTT. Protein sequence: CASSLYGTPAFF.

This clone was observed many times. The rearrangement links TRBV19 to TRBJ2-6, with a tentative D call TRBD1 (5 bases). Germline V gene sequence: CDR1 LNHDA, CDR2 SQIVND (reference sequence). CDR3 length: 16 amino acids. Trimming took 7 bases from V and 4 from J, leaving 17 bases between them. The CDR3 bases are TGTGCCAGTACATCCCTCAGGGAAGCCGGGGCCAACGTCCTGACTTTC. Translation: CASTSLREAGANVLTF.

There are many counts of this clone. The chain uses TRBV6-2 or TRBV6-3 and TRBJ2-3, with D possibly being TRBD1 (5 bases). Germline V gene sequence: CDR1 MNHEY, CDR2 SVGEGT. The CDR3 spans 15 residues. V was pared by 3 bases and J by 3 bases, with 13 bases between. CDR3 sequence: CASSYYVTATDTQYF. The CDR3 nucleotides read TGTGCCAGCAGTTATTACGTGACAGCAACAGATACGCAGTATTTT.

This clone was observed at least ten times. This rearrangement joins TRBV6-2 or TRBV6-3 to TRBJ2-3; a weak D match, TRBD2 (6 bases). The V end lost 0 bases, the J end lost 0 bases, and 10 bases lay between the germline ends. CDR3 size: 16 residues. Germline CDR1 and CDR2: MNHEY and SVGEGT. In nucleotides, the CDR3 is TGTGCCAGCAGTTACTCAGCGGGTTATAGCACAGATACGCAGTATTTT. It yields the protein CASSYSAGYSTDTQYF.

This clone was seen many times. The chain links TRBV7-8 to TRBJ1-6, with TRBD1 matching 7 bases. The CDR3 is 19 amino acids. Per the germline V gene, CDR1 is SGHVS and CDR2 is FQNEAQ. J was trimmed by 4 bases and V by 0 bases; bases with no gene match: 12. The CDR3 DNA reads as TGTGCCAGCAGCTTAGCGATGAGGGGGCAATCGCCTTATAATTCACCCCTCCACTTT. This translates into CASSLAMRGQSPYNSPLHF.

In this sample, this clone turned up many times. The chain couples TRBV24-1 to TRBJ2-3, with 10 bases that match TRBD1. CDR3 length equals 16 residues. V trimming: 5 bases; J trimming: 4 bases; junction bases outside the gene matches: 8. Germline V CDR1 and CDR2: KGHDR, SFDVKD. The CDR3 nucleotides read TGTGCCACCAGTGCTGGGGACAGGGGAAACTCAGATACGCAGTATTTT. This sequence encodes CATSAGDRGNSDTQYF.

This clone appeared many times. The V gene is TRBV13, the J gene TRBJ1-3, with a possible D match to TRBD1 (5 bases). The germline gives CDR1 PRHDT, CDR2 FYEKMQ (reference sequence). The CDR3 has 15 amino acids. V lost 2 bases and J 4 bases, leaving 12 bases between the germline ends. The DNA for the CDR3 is TGTGCCAGCAGCTTAAACAGGATGAGAGGAAACACCATATATTTT. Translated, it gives CASSLNRMRGNTIYF.

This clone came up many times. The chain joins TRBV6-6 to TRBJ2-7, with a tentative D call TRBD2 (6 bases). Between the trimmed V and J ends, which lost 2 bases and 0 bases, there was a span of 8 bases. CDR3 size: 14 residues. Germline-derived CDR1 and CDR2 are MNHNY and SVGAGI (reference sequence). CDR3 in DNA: TGTGCCAGCAGTTACGGAGGGGTCTCCTACGAGCAGTACTTC. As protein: CASSYGGVSYEQYF.

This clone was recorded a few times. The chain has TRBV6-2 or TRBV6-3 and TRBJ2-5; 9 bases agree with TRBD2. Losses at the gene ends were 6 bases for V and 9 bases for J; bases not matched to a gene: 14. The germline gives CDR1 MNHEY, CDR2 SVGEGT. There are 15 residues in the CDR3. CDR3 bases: TGTGCCAGCAGCCCACTAGCGGGTAGCGGGGTGCCCCAGTACTTC. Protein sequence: CASSPLAGSGVPQYF.

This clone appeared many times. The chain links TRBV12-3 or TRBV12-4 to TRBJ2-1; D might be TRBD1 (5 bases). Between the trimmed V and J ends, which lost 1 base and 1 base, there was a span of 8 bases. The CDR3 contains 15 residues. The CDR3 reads CASSLGGSSYNEQFF. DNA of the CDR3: TGTGCCAGCAGTTTAGGGGGCAGTTCCTACAATGAGCAGTTCTTC.

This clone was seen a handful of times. The chain's CDR3 is CARWNGRGQTDTQYF. DNA for the CDR3: TGTGCCCGTTGGAATGGAAGGGGGCAGACAGATACGCAGTATTTT. This chain joins TRBV30 and TRBJ2-3, with 7 bases matching TRBD1. This CDR3 region has 15 residues. J gave up 3 bases and V 8 bases, and 14 bases lay outside the gene matches. Germline V CDR1 and CDR2: GTSNPN, SVGIG (reference sequence). The full variable domain, completed using reference TRBV30 and TRBJ2-3, is SQTIHQWPATLVQPVGSPLSLECTVEGTSNPNLYWYRQAAGRGLQLLFYSVGIGQISSEVPQNLSASRPQDRQFILSSKKLLLSDSGFYLCARWNGRGQTDTQYFGPGTRLTVL.

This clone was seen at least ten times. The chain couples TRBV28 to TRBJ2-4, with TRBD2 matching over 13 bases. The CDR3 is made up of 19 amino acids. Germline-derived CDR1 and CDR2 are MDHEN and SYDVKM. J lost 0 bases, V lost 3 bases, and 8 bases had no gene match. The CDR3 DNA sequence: TGTGCCAGCAGTTTGAGGACTAGCGGGAGAAAGGGAGCCAAAAACATTCAGTACTTC. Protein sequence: CASSLRTSGRKGAKNIQYF.